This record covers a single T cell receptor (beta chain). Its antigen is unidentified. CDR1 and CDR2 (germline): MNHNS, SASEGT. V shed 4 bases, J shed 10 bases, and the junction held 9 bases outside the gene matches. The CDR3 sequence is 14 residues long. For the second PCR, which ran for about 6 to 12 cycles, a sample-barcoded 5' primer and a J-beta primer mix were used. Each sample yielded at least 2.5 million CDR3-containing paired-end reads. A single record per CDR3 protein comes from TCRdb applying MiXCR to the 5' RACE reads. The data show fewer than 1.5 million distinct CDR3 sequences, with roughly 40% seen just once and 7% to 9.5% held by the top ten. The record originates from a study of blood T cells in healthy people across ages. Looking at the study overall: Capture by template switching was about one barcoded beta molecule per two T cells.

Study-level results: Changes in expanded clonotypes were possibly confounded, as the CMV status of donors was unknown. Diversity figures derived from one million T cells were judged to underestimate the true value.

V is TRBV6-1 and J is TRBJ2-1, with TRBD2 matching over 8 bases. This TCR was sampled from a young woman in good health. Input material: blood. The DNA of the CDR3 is TGTGCCAGCAGTGGGCTCACCGGGGGGGACGAGCAGTTCTTC. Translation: CASSGLTGGDEQFF.